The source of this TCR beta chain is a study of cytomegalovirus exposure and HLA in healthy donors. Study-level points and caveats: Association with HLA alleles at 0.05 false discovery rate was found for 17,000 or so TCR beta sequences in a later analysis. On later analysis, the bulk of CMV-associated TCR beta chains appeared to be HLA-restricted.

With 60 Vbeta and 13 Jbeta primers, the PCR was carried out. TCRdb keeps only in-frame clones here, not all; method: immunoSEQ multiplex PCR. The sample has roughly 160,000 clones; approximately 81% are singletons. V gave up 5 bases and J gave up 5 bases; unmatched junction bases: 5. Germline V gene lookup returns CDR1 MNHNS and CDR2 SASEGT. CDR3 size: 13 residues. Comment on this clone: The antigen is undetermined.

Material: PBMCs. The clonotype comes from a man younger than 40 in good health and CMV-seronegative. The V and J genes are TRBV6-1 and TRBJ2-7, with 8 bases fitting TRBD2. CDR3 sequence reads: CASSYSGKDEQYF. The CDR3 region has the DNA TGTGCCAGCAGTTATAGCGGGAAGGACGAGCAGTACTTC.